One sample yielded the 19 T cell receptor beta chains listed below, sequenced in a study of OX40 agonist ivuxolimab in advanced cancers. Clones were read by immunoSEQ multiplex PCR, and TCRdb kept only the in-frame ones, dropping some. The sample carries 80,000 to 100,000 clones, roughly 94% recorded once. Material: CD4+ or CD8+ T cells sorted from blood, obtained in a trial of the OX40 agonist ivuxolimab. Receptors were obtained from an adult with an advanced solid tumor such as melanoma, head and neck, liver or kidney cancer.

The chain has TRBV5-1 and TRBJ1-2; D remains ambiguous. CDR1 SGHRS and CDR2 YFSETQ come from the germline V gene. Trimming removed 0 bases from V and 2 bases from J, with 8 bases in between. The CDR3 runs to 14 residues. Here the CDR3 DNA reads TGCGCCAGCAGCTTGGGTGGGGAAAACTATGGCTACACCTTC. Its translation: CASSLGGENYGYTF.

The CDR3 sequence is CASSGEGSGRMVDEQYF. The CDR3, as DNA: TGTGCCAGCAGTGGGGAGGGTAGCGGGAGAATGGTGGACGAGCAGTACTTC. This chain connects TRBV28 to TRBJ2-7; 9 nucleotides line up with TRBD2. Germline CDR1 reads MDHEN; CDR2 reads SYDVKM. Trimming removed 5 bases from V and 5 bases from J; junction bases left unmatched: 16. This CDR3 region has 17 residues.

This chain joins TRBV10-1 and TRBJ1-1; 7 bases map to TRBD1. Germline values: CDR1 WNHNN, CDR2 SYGVQD (reference sequence). V was clipped by 8 bases and J by 4 bases; unmatched bases: 10. The CDR3 runs to 14 residues. This chain's CDR3 is CASSGGGAGTEAFF. The CDR3 DNA reads TGCGCCAGCTCTGGAGGGGGCGCCGGCACTGAAGCTTTCTTT.

J is TRBJ2-3 and V is TRBV7-2, with D perhaps given as TRBD1 or TRBD2 (5 bases each). Looked up from germline, CDR1 is SGHTA and CDR2 is FQGNSA. This CDR3 has 17 amino acids. The V and J ends lost 5 bases and 0 bases respectively, with 18 bases between them. CDR3 in DNA: TGTGCCAGCAGCCCCCCGGGGCAGCCGTTTAGCACAGATACGCAGTATTTT. It encodes CASSPPGQPFSTDTQYF.

The chain carries TRBV6-5 and TRBJ2-3, with 8 bases that match TRBD2. Germline CDR1 MNHEY, CDR2 SVGAGI. V gave up 2 bases and J gave up 4 bases; unmatched junction bases: 5. The CDR3 length is 15 residues. The CDR3 DNA follows: TGTGCCAGCAGTTACAACGGGAGGGAAGCAGATACGCAGTATTTT. Residues: CASSYNGREADTQYF.

This chain links TRBV9 with TRBJ1-6; D is unclear. CDR1 and CDR2 (germline): SGDLS, YYNGEE. The CDR3 length is 14 residues. Trimming left V 6 bases short and J 5 bases short, with 12 bases between. This CDR3 is CASNAGVHNSPLHF. DNA for the CDR3: TGTGCCAGCAACGCCGGGGTTCATAATTCACCCCTCCACTTT.

The chain couples TRBV7-2 to TRBJ1-5, with D unresolved. This CDR3 contains 15 residues. V was trimmed by 1 base and J by 0 bases, leaving 7 bases between them. CDR1 SGHTA and CDR2 FQGNSA come from the germline V gene. CDR3 sequence: CASSLEVNSNQPQHF. The CDR3 DNA follows: TGTGCCAGCAGCTTAGAGGTTAATAGCAATCAGCCCCAGCATTTT.

CDR3 nucleotides: TGCGCCAGCAGCTTGATACCGGGCGCAGATACGCAGTATTTT. Translation: CASSLIPGADTQYF. V and J are TRBV5-1 and TRBJ2-3; D not resolved. The germline gives CDR1 SGHRS, CDR2 YFSETQ. Trimming took off 1 base at V and 4 bases at J, with 10 bases between the two ends. This CDR3 has 14 residues.

The chain joins TRBV6-5 to TRBJ2-7; no firm D call. This CDR3 region has 14 residues. Germline CDR1 MNHEY, CDR2 SVGAGI. Trimming removed 2 bases at V and 2 bases at J, with 10 bases between. CDR3 DNA sequence: TGTGCCAGCAGTTACGGTGGATCCACCTACGAGCAGTACTTC. It codes for CASSYGGSTYEQYF.

The chain uses TRBV15 and TRBJ1-5; D is unclear. This CDR3 comprises 18 residues. Between the trimmed V and J ends, which lost 1 base and 1 base, there was a span of 17 bases. Germline loops: CDR1 LNHNV, CDR2 YYDKDF (reference sequence). The chain's CDR3 is CATSRVSIRAHSNQPQHF. The CDR3 DNA follows: TGTGCCACCAGCAGAGTGTCGATTAGGGCCCACAGCAATCAGCCCCAGCATTTT.

Of note for this clone: At the DNA level, this CDR3 is encoded by other sequences in the same sample as well. The chain uses TRBV5-1 and TRBJ1-5, with D perhaps matching TRBD1 (5 bases). Per the germline V gene, CDR1 is SGHRS and CDR2 is YFSETQ. Trimming cost V 0 bases and J 1 base, with 11 bases left between them. The CDR3 runs 16 residues. The CDR3 nucleotides read TGCGCCAGCAGCTTGGAAGGGGTGGGGAGCAATCAGCCCCAGCATTTT. The encoded protein is CASSLEGVGSNQPQHF. Full variable domain (rest looked up from reference TRBV5-1 and TRBJ1-5): KAGVTQTPRYLIKTRGQQVTLSCSPISGHRSVSWYQQTPGQGLQFLFEYFSETQRNKGNFPGRFSGRQFSNSRSEMNVSTLELGDSALYLCASSLEGVGSNQPQHFGDGTRLSIL.

The chain couples TRBV7-2 to TRBJ1-4; a weak D match, TRBD1 (6 bases). V lost 5 bases and J lost 8, with 18 bases in between. CDR3 size: 15 residues. Germline V gene lookup returns CDR1 SGHTA and CDR2 FQGNSA. This CDR3 reads CASSTGTREGEKLFF. CDR3 in DNA: TGTGCCAGCAGCACAGGGACCCGGGAGGGCGAAAAACTGTTTTTT.

This clone appeared once. The V and J genes are TRBV14 and TRBJ2-7, with 11 bases that match TRBD2. Trimming at V came to 3 bases and at J to 6 bases, leaving 7 bases not matched to a gene. Germline values: CDR1 SGHDN, CDR2 FVKESK. This CDR3 has 15 amino acids. This CDR3 reads CASSHQGLAGGEQYF. The CDR3 region has the DNA TGTGCCAGCAGCCACCAAGGGCTAGCGGGAGGCGAGCAGTACTTC.

This CDR3 reads CASQRAALTNEKLFF. The CDR3 DNA sequence: TGTGCCAGTCAGAGGGCCGCTTTGACTAATGAAAAACTGTTTTTT. The chain couples TRBV19 to TRBJ1-4, with D unclear. Trimming removed 8 bases at V and 2 bases at J, with 15 bases between. CDR1 and CDR2 from the germline V gene are LNHDA and SQIVND (reference sequence). This CDR3 is 15 amino acids long. The variable domain in full, with the rest retrieved from reference TRBV19 and TRBJ1-4, is DGGITQSPKYLFRKEGQNVTLSCEQNLNHDAMYWYRQDPGQGLRLIYYSQIVNDFQKGDIAEGYSVSREKKESFPLTVTSAQKNPTAFYLCASQRAALTNEKLFFGSGTQLSVL.

The chain carries TRBV18 and TRBJ1-5; tentative D call: TRBD1 (5 bases). Between the trimmed V and J ends, which lost 3 bases and 1 base, there was a span of 10 bases. Germline V gives CDR1 KGHSH, CDR2 LQKENI. The CDR3 is made up of 15 amino acids. The CDR3 is CASSPQTVSNQPQHF. DNA for the CDR3: TGTGCCAGCTCACCCCAGACAGTAAGCAATCAGCCCCAGCATTTT.

V gene TRBV28 combines with J gene TRBJ1-1; D may be TRBD1 (6 bases). The CDR3 consists of 11 residues. Germline V gene data show CDR1 as MDHEN and CDR2 as SYDVKM. The CDR3 coding sequence is TGTGCTTCCAGGGGGAACACTGAAGCTTTCTTT. The encoded protein is CASRGNTEAFF.

CDR3 sequence reads: CATSRASGSQYEQYF. The DNA for the CDR3 is TGTGCCACCAGCAGAGCTAGCGGGAGTCAATACGAGCAGTACTTC. The chain is built from TRBV15 and TRBJ2-7, with 10 bases that match TRBD2. The V gene end was trimmed by 1 base and the J gene end by 4 bases; junction bases not matched to a gene: 4. The CDR3 has 15 amino acids. The germline CDR1 and CDR2 sequences are LNHNV and YYDKDF (reference sequence).

The chain is built from TRBV5-1 and TRBJ2-1; D remains ambiguous. V gave up 2 bases and J gave up 0 bases, with 9 bases separating them. The CDR3 runs 15 residues. Per the germline V gene, CDR1 is SGHRS and CDR2 is YFSETQ. CDR3 loop: CASSLVRSSYNEQFF. The CDR3 nucleotides read TGCGCCAGCAGCTTAGTAAGGAGCTCCTACAATGAGCAGTTCTTC.

The CDR3 spells CASSPRDSKNIQYF. The CDR3, as DNA: TGTGCCAGCTCACCACGGGACAGCAAAAACATTCAGTACTTC. The V call is TRBV18, the J call TRBJ2-4, with 7 nucleotides matching TRBD1. This CDR3 contains 14 residues. Germline V gene sequence: CDR1 KGHSH, CDR2 LQKENI. Trimming removed 1 base from V and 3 bases from J; junction bases left unmatched: 0.